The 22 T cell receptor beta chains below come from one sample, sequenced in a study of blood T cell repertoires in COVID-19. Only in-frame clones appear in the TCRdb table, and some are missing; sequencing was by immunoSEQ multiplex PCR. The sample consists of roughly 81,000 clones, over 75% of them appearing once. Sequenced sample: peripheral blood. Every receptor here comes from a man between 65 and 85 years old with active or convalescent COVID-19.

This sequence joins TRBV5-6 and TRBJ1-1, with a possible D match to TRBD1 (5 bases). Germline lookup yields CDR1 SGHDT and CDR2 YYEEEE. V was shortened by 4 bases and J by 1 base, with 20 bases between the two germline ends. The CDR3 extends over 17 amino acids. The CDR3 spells CASSPAGPGLRNTEAFF. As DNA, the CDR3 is TGTGCCAGCAGCCCTGCGGGGCCAGGATTGAGGAACACTGAAGCTTTCTTT.

The CDR3 protein is CASSDAKTKAFF. DNA for the CDR3: TGCGCCAGCAGTGACGCAAAGACAAAAGCTTTCTTT. The chain links TRBV10-2 to TRBJ1-1; D is ambiguous. CDR3 size: 12 residues. Germline V CDR1 and CDR2: WSHSY, SAAADI. Trimming shortened V by 3 bases and J by 9 bases, and 11 bases separated the two germline ends.

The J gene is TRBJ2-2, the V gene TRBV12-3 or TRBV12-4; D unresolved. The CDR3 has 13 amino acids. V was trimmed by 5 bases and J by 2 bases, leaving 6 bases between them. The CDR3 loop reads CASSQSNTGELFF. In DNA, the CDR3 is TGTGCCAGCAGTCAATCCAACACCGGGGAGCTGTTTTTT.

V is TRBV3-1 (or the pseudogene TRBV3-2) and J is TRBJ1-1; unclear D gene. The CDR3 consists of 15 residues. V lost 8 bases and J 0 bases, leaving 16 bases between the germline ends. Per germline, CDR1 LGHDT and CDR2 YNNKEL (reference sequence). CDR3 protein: CASGPRDRVNTEAFF. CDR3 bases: TGTGCCAGCGGCCCGCGGGATAGGGTGAACACTGAAGCTTTCTTT.

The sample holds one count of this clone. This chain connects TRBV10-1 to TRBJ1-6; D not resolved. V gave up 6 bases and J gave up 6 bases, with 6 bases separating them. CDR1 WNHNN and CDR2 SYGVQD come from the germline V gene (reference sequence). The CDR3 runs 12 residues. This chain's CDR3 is CASRYSNSPLHF. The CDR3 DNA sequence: TGCGCCAGCAGGTACTCTAATTCACCCCTCCACTTT.

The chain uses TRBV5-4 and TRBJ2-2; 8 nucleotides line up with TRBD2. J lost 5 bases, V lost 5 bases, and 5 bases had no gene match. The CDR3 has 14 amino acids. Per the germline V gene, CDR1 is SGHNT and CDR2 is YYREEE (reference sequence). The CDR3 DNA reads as TGTGCCAGCAGTTCCGGGGGGGCAACCGGGGAGCTGTTTTTT. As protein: CASSSGGATGELFF.

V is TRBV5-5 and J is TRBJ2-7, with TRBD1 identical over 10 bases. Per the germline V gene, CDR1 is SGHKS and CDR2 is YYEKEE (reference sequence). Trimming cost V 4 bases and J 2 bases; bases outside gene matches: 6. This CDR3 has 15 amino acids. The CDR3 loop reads CASSTAGTGAYEQYF. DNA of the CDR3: TGTGCCAGCAGCACCGCCGGGACAGGGGCCTACGAGCAGTACTTC.

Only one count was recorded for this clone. The CDR3 loop reads CASSQDSGLAGPSGETQYF. The CDR3 DNA sequence: TGCGCCAGCAGCCAAGATTCGGGCCTAGCGGGACCCAGCGGGGAGACCCAGTACTTC. The chain couples TRBV4-3 to TRBJ2-5; 9 bases map to TRBD2. The CDR3 covers 19 residues. The V and J ends lost 0 bases and 5 bases, in that order; junction bases with no gene match: 16. CDR1 is LGHNA, CDR2 YSLEER, per germline.

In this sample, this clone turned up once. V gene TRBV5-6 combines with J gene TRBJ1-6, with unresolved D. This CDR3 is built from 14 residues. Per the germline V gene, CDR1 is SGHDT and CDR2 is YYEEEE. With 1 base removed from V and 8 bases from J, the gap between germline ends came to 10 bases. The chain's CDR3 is CASSLRGFDSPLHF. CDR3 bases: TGTGCCAGCAGCTTGCGCGGGTTTGATTCACCCCTCCACTTT.

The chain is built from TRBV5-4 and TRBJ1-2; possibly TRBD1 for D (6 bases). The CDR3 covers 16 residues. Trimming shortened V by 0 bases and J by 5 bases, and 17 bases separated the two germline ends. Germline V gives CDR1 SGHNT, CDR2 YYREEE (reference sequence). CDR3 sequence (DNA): TGTGCCAGCAGCTTGGCTACAGGGATCATTCTATATGGCTACACCTTC. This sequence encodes CASSLATGIILYGYTF.

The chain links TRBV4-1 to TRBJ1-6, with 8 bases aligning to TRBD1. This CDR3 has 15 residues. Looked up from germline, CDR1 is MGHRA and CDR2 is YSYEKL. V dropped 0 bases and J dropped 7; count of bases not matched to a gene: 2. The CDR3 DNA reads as TGCGCCAGCAGCCAAGACCAGGGGGCAAATTCACCCCTCCACTTT. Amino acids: CASSQDQGANSPLHF.

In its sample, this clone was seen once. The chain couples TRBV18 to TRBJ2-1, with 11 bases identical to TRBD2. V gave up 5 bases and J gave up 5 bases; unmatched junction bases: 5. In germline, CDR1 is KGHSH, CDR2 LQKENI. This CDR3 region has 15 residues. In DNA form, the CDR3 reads TGTGCCAGCTCAGGGCTAGCGGGGGGCGACAATGAGCAGTTCTTC. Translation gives CASSGLAGGDNEQFF.

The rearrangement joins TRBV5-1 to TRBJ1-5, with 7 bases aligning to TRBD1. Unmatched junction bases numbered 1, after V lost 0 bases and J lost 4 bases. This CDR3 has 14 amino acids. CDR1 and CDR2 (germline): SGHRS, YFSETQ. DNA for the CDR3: TGCGCCAGCAGCTTGGGGGACAGAAATCAGCCCCAGCATTTT. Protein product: CASSLGDRNQPQHF.

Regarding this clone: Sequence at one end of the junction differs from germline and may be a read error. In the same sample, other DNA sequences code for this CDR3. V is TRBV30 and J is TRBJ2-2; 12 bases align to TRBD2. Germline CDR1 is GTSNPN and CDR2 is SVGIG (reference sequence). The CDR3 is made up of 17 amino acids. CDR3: CAWSFRRTSGATGELFF. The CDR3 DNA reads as TGTGCCTGGAGTTTTCGGAGGACTAGCGGGGCTACCGGGGAACTGTTTTTT. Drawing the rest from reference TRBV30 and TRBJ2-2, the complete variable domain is SQTIHQWPATLVQPVGSPLSLECTVEGTSNPNLYWYRQAAGRGLQLLFYSVGIGQISSEVPQNLSASRPQDRQFILSSKKLLLSDSGFYLCAWSFRRTSGATGELFFGEGSRLTVL.

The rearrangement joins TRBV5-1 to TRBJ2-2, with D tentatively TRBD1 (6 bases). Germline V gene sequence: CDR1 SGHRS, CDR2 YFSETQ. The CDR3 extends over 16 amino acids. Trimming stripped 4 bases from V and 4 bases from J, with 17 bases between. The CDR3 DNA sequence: TGCGCCAGCAGCCCTTCGGGACATCTCGTCACCGGGGAGCTGTTTTTT. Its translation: CASSPSGHLVTGELFF.

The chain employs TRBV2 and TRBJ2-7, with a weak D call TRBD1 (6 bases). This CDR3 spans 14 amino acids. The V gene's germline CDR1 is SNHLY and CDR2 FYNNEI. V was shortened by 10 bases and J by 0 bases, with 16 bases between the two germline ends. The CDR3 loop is CATHGTFASYEQYF. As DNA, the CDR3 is TGTGCCACCCACGGGACATTCGCCTCCTACGAGCAGTACTTC.

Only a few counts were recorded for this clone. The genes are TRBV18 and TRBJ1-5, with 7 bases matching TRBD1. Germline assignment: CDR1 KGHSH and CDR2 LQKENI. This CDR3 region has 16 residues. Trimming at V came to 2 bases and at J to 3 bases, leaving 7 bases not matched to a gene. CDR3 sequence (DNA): TGTGCCAGCTCACCAGGACGGGACAGCATCAATCAGCCCCAGCATTTT. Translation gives CASSPGRDSINQPQHF. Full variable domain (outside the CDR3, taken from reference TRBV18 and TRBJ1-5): NAGVMQNPRHLVRRRGQEARLRCSPMKGHSHVYWYRQLPEEGLKFMVYLQKENIIDESGMPKERFSAEFPKEGPSILRIQQVVRGDSAAYFCASSPGRDSINQPQHFGDGTRLSIL.

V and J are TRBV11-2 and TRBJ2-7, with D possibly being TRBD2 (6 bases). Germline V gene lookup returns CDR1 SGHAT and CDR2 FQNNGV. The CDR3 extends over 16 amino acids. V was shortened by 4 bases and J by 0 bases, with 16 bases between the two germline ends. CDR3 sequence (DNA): TGTGCCAGCAGCTCGATTCGGGGGTCGGGCTCCTACGAGCAGTACTTC. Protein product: CASSSIRGSGSYEQYF.

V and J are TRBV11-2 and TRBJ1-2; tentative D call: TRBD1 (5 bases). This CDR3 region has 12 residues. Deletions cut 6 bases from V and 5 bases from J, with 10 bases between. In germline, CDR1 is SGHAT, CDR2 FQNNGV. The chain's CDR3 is CASRGLGYGYTF. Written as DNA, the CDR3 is TGTGCCAGCAGGGGACTCGGGTATGGCTACACCTTC.

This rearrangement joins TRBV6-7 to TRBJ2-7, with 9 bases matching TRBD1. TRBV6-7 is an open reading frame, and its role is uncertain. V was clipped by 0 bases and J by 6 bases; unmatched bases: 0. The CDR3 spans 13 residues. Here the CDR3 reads CASSYSTGGEQYF. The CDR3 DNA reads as TGTGCCAGCAGTTACTCGACAGGGGGCGAGCAGTACTTC.

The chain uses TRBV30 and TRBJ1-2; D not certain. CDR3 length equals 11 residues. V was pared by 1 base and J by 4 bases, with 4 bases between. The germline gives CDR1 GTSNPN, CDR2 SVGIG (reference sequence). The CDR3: CAWSALYGYTF. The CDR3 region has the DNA TGTGCCTGGAGTGCCCTCTATGGCTACACCTTC.

The DNA for the CDR3 is TGTGCCAGCAGCCAAGAAGGAAGGGGCTGGGCATGGGCCCAGTACTTC. The encoded protein is CASSQEGRGWAWAQYF. This rearrangement joins TRBV4-2 to TRBJ2-5; possible D gene TRBD1, 5 bases. V gave up 0 bases and J gave up 9 bases, with 20 bases separating them. The germline gives CDR1 LGHNA, CDR2 YNFKEQ. The CDR3 has 16 amino acids.